This is a list of T cell receptor beta chains from one sample in a study of blood T cell repertoires in COVID-19. Produced via immunoSEQ multiplex PCR; TCRdb's table is partial and in-frame only. The sample shows about 430,000 clones, 70% to 90% of them seen only once. Sample: peripheral blood. The receptors were sampled from a young man with COVID-19, enrolled during active disease. CDR3s include the opening cysteine and the closing phenylalanine or tryptophan. Fields, in order: J gene, V gene, clone size, D gene, CDR3 DNA, CDR3 protein. A D gene is named only where the DNA matches it firmly. Part of the rows lack a size; the others show once, few, many or a class for expanded clones.

>TRBJ2-5|TRBV6-5|NA|TRBD1
TGTGCCAGCAGTTACGGGACAGAGCAAGAGACCCAGTACTTC
CASSYGTEQETQYF
>TRBJ2-3|TRBV18|NA|NA
TGTGCCAGCTCACCCCTCGGGTACGCACAAACCACAGATACGCAGTATTTT
CASSPLGYAQTTDTQYF
>TRBJ1-1|TRBV25-1|few|NA
TGTGCCAGCAGTTTCCGGACAGCCATGAACACTGAAGCTTTCTTT
CASSFRTAMNTEAFF
>TRBJ2-4|TRBV9|NA|TRBD2
TGTGCCAGCAGCGCTGGGACTAGCCGTCTTCAGTTAGCCAAAAACATTCAGTACTTC
CASSAGTSRLQLAKNIQYF
>TRBJ2-5|TRBV5-6|NA|TRBD1
TGTGCCAGCAGCGTAATGGGGACAGAAGAGACCCAGTACTTC
CASSVMGTEETQYF
>TRBJ1-1|TRBV6-5|NA|TRBD1
TGTGCCAGCAGTTACTCGTTGAGGGGGCTCGAAGGTGAAGCTTTCTTT
CASSYSLRGLEGEAFF
>TRBJ2-3|TRBV7-9|NA|TRBD1
TGTGCCAGCAGCCTCTACGGGACAGGGAAGGACACAGATACGCAGTATTTT
CASSLYGTGKDTDTQYF
>TRBJ2-2|TRBV6-2/TRBV6-3|NA|NA
TGTGCCAGCAGCCCCCTAACAGGGTCGAACACCGGGGAGCTGTTTTTT
CASSPLTGSNTGELFF
>TRBJ2-7|TRBV7-8|NA|TRBD1
TGTGCCAGCAGCTGGGACAGGCCTTACGAGCAGTACTTC
CASSWDRPYEQYF
>TRBJ2-7|TRBV5-4|NA|TRBD2
TGTGCCAGCAGCTTGGAATCTAGTTCGGGAGGGCCCTACGAGCAGTACTTC
CASSLESSSGGPYEQYF
>TRBJ2-2|TRBV11-2|NA|TRBD1
TGTGCCAGCGCCCTTCAGGGGGCGGGCACCGGGGAGCTGTTTTTT
CASALQGAGTGELFF
>TRBJ1-1|TRBV6-6|NA|NA
TGTGCCAGCAGTTACCAGGGTTACACTGAAGCTTTCTTT
CASSYQGYTEAFF
>TRBJ1-6|TRBV19|NA|NA
TGTGCCAGTAGTATTGACCGTTCGGGGAATTCACCCCTCCACTTT
CASSIDRSGNSPLHF
>TRBJ2-2|TRBV25-1|NA|NA
TGTGCCAGCAGTGAATACGGGAACACCGGGGAGCTGTTTTTT
CASSEYGNTGELFF
>TRBJ2-7|TRBV5-1|NA|NA
TGCGCCAGCCCCTTGATTCCAGGGCGCTACGAGCAGTACTTC
CASPLIPGRYEQYF
>TRBJ1-1|TRBV12-3/TRBV12-4|NA|NA
TGTGCCAGCAGTTTAGATTTGGGAGCTGAAGCTTTCTTT
CASSLDLGAEAFF
>TRBJ2-7|TRBV6-5|NA|NA
TGTGCCAGCAGTATTTACAGGTTCCCCCTACACGAGCAGTACTTC
CASSIYRFPLHEQYF
>TRBJ2-7|TRBV2|NA|NA
TGTGCCAGCAGTGGGCGGGGCTTACCCCCCTACGAGCAGTACTTC
CASSGRGLPPYEQYF
>TRBJ2-5|TRBV12-5|NA|NA
TGTGCTCGTCCGCGACATCTATGGAAGGAGACCCAGTACTTC
CARPRHLWKETQYF
>TRBJ2-1|TRBV5-1|NA|TRBD2
TGCGCCAGCAGCCTACCGACTAGCGGGATAATCAATGAGCAGTTCTTC
CASSLPTSGIINEQFF